This T cell receptor (beta chain) was profiled in a study of T cell responses to AZD1222 COVID-19 vaccine. Study observations and caveats: The donors showed a predominance of white British ancestry and of females, with possible underestimation of clonal diversity. Vaccine-associated CD4 TCRs spanned spike, dominant at 160-218 and 743-854. Of spike-specific TCRs, nearly half reportedly target regions left unmutated in variants.

This table comes from immunoSEQ multiplex PCR, and its TCRdb copy is limited to in-frame clones, with some not included. The sample lists approximately 73,000 clones, 84% occurring once. Trimming cost V 7 bases and J 5 bases, with 11 bases left between them. This CDR3 region has 12 residues. Looked up from germline, CDR1 is LGHNT and CDR2 is FRNRAP. To note about this clone: The target antigen is unknown.

The TCR sequence derives from an adult in good health. V is TRBV12-5 and J is TRBJ1-2; a possible D gene is TRBD1 (5 bases). The sequences come from peripheral blood, collected on day 0 of AZD1222 vaccination. The CDR3 DNA is TGTGCTAGTGAGTCAGGGTTTTATGGCTACACCTTC. This codes for CASESGFYGYTF.